The 19 T cell receptor beta chains below come from one sample, sequenced in a study of shared clonotypes between healthy human individuals. Some clones are missing from TCRdb's copy, which holds only in-frame ones; the method was immunoSEQ multiplex PCR. The table lists fewer than 650,000 clones, 60% to 85% of them singletons. The sample taken for sequencing was PBMCs. Receptors originate from a woman aged 40 to 50 in good health. Some clones in this sample may be carry-over from other donors' samples.

The chain employs TRBV28 and TRBJ2-7; TRBD1 matches 8 bases. After removal of 2 bases from V and 4 bases from J, the junction contained 4 bases not matched to a gene. The CDR3 covers 14 residues. Germline CDR1 and CDR2: MDHEN and SYDVKM. The CDR3 spells CASSLRNRGYEQYF. Written as DNA, the CDR3 is TGTGCCAGCAGTTTAAGGAACAGGGGGTACGAGCAGTACTTC. Looking up the rest from reference TRBV28 and TRBJ2-7 gives the full variable domain: DVKVTQSSRYLVKRTGEKVFLECVQDMDHENMFWYRQDPGLGLRLIYFSYDVKMKEKGDIPEGYSVSREKKERFSLILESASTNQTSMYLCASSLRNRGYEQYFGPGTRLTVT.

The V gene is TRBV19, the J gene TRBJ2-5, with 10 bases that match TRBD2. With 1 base clipped from V and 3 bases from J, the junction kept 11 bases outside the gene matches. The germline CDR1 and CDR2 sequences are LNHDA and SQIVND (reference sequence). The CDR3 is 18 residues long. The CDR3 here is CASSIGGSGRAWKETQYF. The CDR3 bases are TGTGCCAGTAGTATAGGGGGGAGCGGGAGGGCTTGGAAAGAGACCCAGTACTTC.

The V call is TRBV5-4, the J call TRBJ2-5; 7 positions agree with TRBD1. The CDR3 contains 16 residues. From germline, CDR1 is SGHNT and CDR2 YYREEE (reference sequence). V gave up 0 bases and J gave up 2 bases; unmatched junction bases: 7. DNA of the CDR3: TGTGCCAGCAGCTTGGCCGCGACAGGGACGCAAGAGACCCAGTACTTC. This codes for CASSLAATGTQETQYF.

This clone has just a few counts. V gene TRBV7-9 combines with J gene TRBJ2-2, with 7 positions matching TRBD1. The CDR3 covers 16 residues. CDR1 SEHNR and CDR2 FQNEAQ come from the germline V gene (reference sequence). V shed 2 bases, J shed 7 bases, and the junction held 10 bases outside the gene matches. The CDR3 DNA reads TGTGCCAGCAGCTTATCCGGGACAGTAAAGCACGGGGAGCTGTTTTTT. Protein product: CASSLSGTVKHGELFF.

The V gene is TRBV4-2, the J gene TRBJ2-3; 14 nucleotides align to TRBD2. V gave up 4 bases and J gave up 4 bases; unmatched junction bases: 1. The CDR3 extends over 15 amino acids. Germline V gene sequence: CDR1 LGHNA, CDR2 YNFKEQ. The CDR3 sequence is CASSPGLAGADTQYF. In nucleotides, the CDR3 is TGTGCCAGCAGCCCGGGACTAGCGGGAGCAGATACGCAGTATTTT.

Written as DNA, the CDR3 is TGTGCCAGCAGTGACCGTGGGAGGGGGGCAGATACGCAGTATTTT. Translating gives CASSDRGRGADTQYF. The chain carries TRBV6-1 and TRBJ2-3; a possible D gene is TRBD2 (7 bases). The V gene's germline CDR1 is MNHNS and CDR2 SASEGT. The CDR3 totals 15 residues. V was pared by 3 bases and J by 4 bases, with 14 bases between.

The chain recombines TRBV5-4 with TRBJ2-7; 7 bases fit TRBD1. V trimming: 2 bases; J trimming: 2 bases; junction bases outside the gene matches: 1. The CDR3 runs 13 residues. The germline V gene encodes CDR1 SGHNT and CDR2 YYREEE (reference sequence). CDR3 DNA: TGTGCCAGCAGCTTCGACAGGGCCTACGAGCAGTACTTC. Translating gives CASSFDRAYEQYF.

This chain connects TRBV2 to TRBJ2-4, with D unresolved. Looked up from germline, CDR1 is SNHLY and CDR2 is FYNNEI. The CDR3 consists of 13 residues. The germline V and J ends were trimmed by 3 bases and 5 bases, with 8 bases remaining between them. The CDR3 spells CASSEGGQNIQYF. Here the CDR3 DNA reads TGTGCCAGCAGTGAGGGCGGTCAAAACATTCAGTACTTC.

This chain connects TRBV15 to TRBJ1-4; 9 nucleotides agree with TRBD1. CDR1 is LNHNV, CDR2 YYDKDF, per germline (reference sequence). Trimming took 1 base from V and 7 from J; bases not matched to a gene: 4. CDR3 size: 15 residues. The CDR3 spells CATSRAGQGGEKLFF. In nucleotides, the CDR3 is TGTGCCACCAGCAGAGCGGGACAGGGTGGTGAAAAACTGTTTTTT.

The chain links TRBV28 to TRBJ2-5; D call uncertain. Germline V gene data show CDR1 as MDHEN and CDR2 as SYDVKM. The CDR3 runs to 14 residues. V lost 3 bases, J lost 3 bases, and 11 bases lay in between. CDR3 coding DNA: TGTGCCAGCAGTTTGAGTGTTCGGGAAGAGACCCAGTACTTC. This encodes CASSLSVREETQYF.

CDR3 sequence: CASSLVPSGSPSSYEQFF. In DNA, the CDR3 is TGTGCCAGCAGCTTAGTTCCTAGCGGGAGCCCATCGTCGTATGAGCAGTTCTTC. The rearrangement joins TRBV7-3 to TRBJ2-1, with 10 bases lining up with TRBD2. The V gene's germline CDR1 is SGHTA and CDR2 FQGTGA. Unmatched junction bases numbered 15, after V lost 2 bases and J lost 8 bases. The CDR3 extends over 18 amino acids.

The J gene is TRBJ2-5, the V gene TRBV11-3; D perhaps matches TRBD1 (6 bases). CDR1 SGHNT and CDR2 YENEEA come from the germline V gene. This CDR3 comprises 17 residues. Trimming took off 1 base at V and 4 bases at J, with 19 bases between the two ends. CDR3 in DNA: TGTGCCAGCAGCTTAGGAAGTAGAGTACAGGGAAGAGAGACCCAGTACTTC. Amino acids: CASSLGSRVQGRETQYF.

The chain is built from TRBV5-1 and TRBJ2-7; 9 bases match TRBD2. The CDR3 covers 16 residues. Germline lookup yields CDR1 SGHRS and CDR2 YFSETQ. Trimming removed 4 bases from V and 2 bases from J; junction bases left unmatched: 10. CDR3 sequence (DNA): TGCGCCAGCAGCCCAAGACCGGGACTAGCCCCCTACGAGCAGTACTTC. Its translation: CASSPRPGLAPYEQYF.

The CDR3: CASSLLLRGNTEAFF. CDR3 bases: TGTGCCAGCAGTTTATTACTACGAGGGAACACTGAAGCTTTCTTT. The V and J genes are TRBV28 and TRBJ1-1; D not resolved. V was cut by 1 base and J by 1 base, with 10 bases left in between. CDR1 and CDR2 (germline): MDHEN, SYDVKM. The CDR3 has 15 amino acids.

The chain is built from TRBV5-1 and TRBJ1-1; 9 nucleotides align to TRBD1. V shed 0 bases, J shed 3 bases, and the junction held 6 bases outside the gene matches. CDR3 size: 16 residues. CDR1 is SGHRS and CDR2 is YFSETQ in the germline V gene. The CDR3 nucleotides read TGCGCCAGCAGCTTGGTAGGGACAGGGATGGACACTGAAGCTTTCTTT. It encodes CASSLVGTGMDTEAFF.

To note about this clone: The junction departs from the called germline gene at one end, perhaps through a read error. The sample contains more than one DNA sequence encoding this CDR3. The gene calls are TRBV7-8 and TRBJ1-3; possible D gene TRBD1, 6 bases. The CDR3 is 18 residues long. CDR1 and CDR2 (germline): SGHVS, FQNEAQ. CDR3 in amino acids: CASSSILGGGAFGNTIYF. The DNA for the CDR3 is TGTGCCAGCAGCTCCATATTGGGAGGGGGGGCTTTTGGAAACACCATATACTTT.

This chain connects TRBV28 to TRBJ1-2; no reliable D call. Trimming left V 5 bases short and J 8 bases short, with 15 bases between. This CDR3 region has 13 residues. Germline assignment: CDR1 MDHEN and CDR2 SYDVKM. Here the CDR3 DNA reads TGTGCCAGCAGTCCACCTGCGGCTCCAGGCTACACCTTC. Its translation: CASSPPAAPGYTF.

This clone was seen only once. The chain recombines TRBV15 with TRBJ2-1; D ambiguous. Trimming removed 1 base from V and 0 bases from J, with 10 bases in between. CDR3 length equals 16 residues. In germline, CDR1 is LNHNV, CDR2 YYDKDF (reference sequence). CDR3 coding DNA: TGTGCCACCAGCAGAGGACCGACAAGCTCCTACAATGAGCAGTTCTTC. The encoded protein is CATSRGPTSSYNEQFF.

The rearrangement joins TRBV30 to TRBJ2-7; D unclear. This CDR3 comprises 14 residues. Germline CDR1 and CDR2: GTSNPN and SVGIG (reference sequence). Between the trimmed V and J ends, which lost 1 base and 5 bases, there was a span of 15 bases. The CDR3 nucleotides are TGTGCCTGGAGTGGGGAAAGGCTGGCCAACGAGCAGTACTTC. Translating it yields CAWSGERLANEQYF.